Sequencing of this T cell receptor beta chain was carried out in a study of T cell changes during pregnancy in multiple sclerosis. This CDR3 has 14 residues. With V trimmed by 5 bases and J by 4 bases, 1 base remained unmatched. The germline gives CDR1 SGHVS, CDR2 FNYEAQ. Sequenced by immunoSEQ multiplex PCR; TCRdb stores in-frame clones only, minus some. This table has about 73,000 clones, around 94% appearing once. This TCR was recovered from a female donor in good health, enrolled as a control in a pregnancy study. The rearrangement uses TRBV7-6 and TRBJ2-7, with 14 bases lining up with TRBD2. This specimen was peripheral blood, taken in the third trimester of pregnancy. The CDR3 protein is CASSGTSGSYEQYF. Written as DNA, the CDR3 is TGTGCCAGCAGCGGGACTAGCGGGAGTTACGAGCAGTACTTC.